This T cell receptor (beta chain) stems from a study of PD-1 blockade in classical Hodgkin lymphoma. Per germline, CDR1 SGHTA and CDR2 FQGNSA. V was clipped by 1 base and J by 1 base, with 7 bases between them. The CDR3 contains 14 residues. Generated by immunoSEQ multiplex PCR, the TCRdb table keeps only in-frame clones and is missing some. The sample carries roughly 8,300 clones, around 77% recorded once. Brentuximab vedotin exposure varied among the patients, all of whom had relapsed after autologous stem cell transplantation. CD4+ T cells were purified from thawed PBMCs by magnetic negative selection.

Sample: CD4+ T cells from blood, taken at baseline. J is TRBJ1-2 and V is TRBV7-2; no definite D call. The clonotype comes from a human donor with classical Hodgkin lymphoma. The CDR3 nucleotides are TGTGCCAGCAGCTTAGGCAGAGTTAACTATGGCTACACCTTC. Encoded protein: CASSLGRVNYGYTF.